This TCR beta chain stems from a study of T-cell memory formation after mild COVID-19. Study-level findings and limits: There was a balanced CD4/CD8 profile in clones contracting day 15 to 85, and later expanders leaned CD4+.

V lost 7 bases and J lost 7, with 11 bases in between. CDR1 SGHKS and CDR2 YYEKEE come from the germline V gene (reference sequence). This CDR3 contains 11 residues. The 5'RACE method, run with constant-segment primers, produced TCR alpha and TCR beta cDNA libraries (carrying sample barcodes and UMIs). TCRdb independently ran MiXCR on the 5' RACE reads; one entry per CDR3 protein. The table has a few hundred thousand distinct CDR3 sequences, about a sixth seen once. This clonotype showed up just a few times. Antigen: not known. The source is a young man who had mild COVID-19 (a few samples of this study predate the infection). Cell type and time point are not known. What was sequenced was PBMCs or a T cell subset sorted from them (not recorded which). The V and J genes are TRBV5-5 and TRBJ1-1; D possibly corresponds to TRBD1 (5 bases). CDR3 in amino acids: CASGLTDEAFF. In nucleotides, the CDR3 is TGTGCCAGCGGGCTGACAGATGAAGCTTTCTTT.